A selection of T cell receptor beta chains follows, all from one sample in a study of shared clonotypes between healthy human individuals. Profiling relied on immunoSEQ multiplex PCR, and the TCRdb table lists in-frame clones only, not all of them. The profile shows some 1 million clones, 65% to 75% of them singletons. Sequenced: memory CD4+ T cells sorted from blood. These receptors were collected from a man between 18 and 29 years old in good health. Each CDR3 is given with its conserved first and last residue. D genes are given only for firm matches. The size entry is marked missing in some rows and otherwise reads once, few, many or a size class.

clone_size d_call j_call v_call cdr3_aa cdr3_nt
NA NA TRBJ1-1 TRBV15 CATSSRAMNTEAFF TGTGCCACCAGCAGCAGGGCGATGAACACTGAAGCTTTCTTT
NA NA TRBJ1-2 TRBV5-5 CASSLERLNYGYTF TGTGCCAGCAGCTTGGAACGGCTGAACTATGGCTACACCTTC
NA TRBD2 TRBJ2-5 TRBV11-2 CASSSISGRGETQYF TGTGCCAGCAGCTCAATTAGCGGGAGGGGCGAGACCCAGTACTTC
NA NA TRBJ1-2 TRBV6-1 CASRGITSYGYTF TGTGCCAGCAGAGGAATCACGAGCTATGGCTACACCTTC
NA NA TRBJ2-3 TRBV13 CASRERGAGTDTQYF TGTGCCAGCAGGGAACGGGGGGCCGGCACAGATACGCAGTATTTT
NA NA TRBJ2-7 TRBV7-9 CASSMEGGSYEQYF TGTGCCAGCAGTATGGAGGGCGGATCCTACGAGCAGTACTTC
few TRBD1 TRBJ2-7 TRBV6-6 CASSYGVLQGVEQYF TGTGCCAGCAGTTACGGGGTCCTCCAGGGGGTCGAGCAGTACTTC
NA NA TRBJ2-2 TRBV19 CASSMVQLYTGELFF TGTGCCAGTAGTATGGTCCAGCTATACACCGGGGAGCTGTTTTTT
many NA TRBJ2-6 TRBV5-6 CASSFILEGAGANVLTF TGTGCCAGCAGCTTTATATTGGAGGGGGCTGGGGCCAACGTCCTGACTTTC
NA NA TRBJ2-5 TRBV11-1 CASSPPAGETQYF TGTGCCAGCAGCCCCCCAGCGGGAGAGACCCAGTACTTC
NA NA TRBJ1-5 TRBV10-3 CAISDGSQPQHF TGTGCCATCAGTGATGGTAGTCAGCCCCAGCATTTT
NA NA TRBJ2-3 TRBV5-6 CASRQGPQGGTDTQYF TGTGCCAGCAGACAGGGCCCCCAAGGAGGCACAGATACGCAGTATTTT
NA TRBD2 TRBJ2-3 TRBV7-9 CASSQGMTSGDTDTQYF TGTGCCAGCAGCCAAGGGATGACTAGCGGAGACACAGATACGCAGTATTTT
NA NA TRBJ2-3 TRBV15 CATSREGTTQYF TGTGCCACCAGCAGAGAAGGGACTACGCAGTATTTT
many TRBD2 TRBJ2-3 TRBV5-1 CASSTGLAGAPDTQYF TGCGCCAGCAGCACGGGACTAGCGGGGGCCCCAGATACGCAGTATTTT
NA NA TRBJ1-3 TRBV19 CASSIDSPLPIYF TGTGCCAGTAGTATAGATTCACCCCTACCCATATATTTT
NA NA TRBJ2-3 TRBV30 CAWSTGDNTQYF TGTGCCTGGAGTACGGGAGACAATACGCAGTATTTT
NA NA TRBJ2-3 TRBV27 CASSLNPMRRVSTDTQYF TGTGCCAGCAGTTTAAACCCCATGCGGAGGGTTAGCACAGATACGCAGTATTTT
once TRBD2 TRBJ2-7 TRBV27 CASSDLAGGLYHEQYF TGTGCCAGCAGTGACCTAGCGGGGGGGCTGTACCACGAGCAGTACTTC
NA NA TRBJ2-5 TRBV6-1 CASEEGSQETQYF TGTGCCAGCGAAGAGGGCAGCCAAGAGACCCAGTACTTC
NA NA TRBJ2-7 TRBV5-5 CASSLRPTGDFSGEQYF TGTGCCAGCAGCTTGAGGCCAACCGGGGACTTTTCGGGTGAGCAGTACTTC
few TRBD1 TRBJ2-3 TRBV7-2 CASSWSVTGGADTQYF TGTGCCAGCAGCTGGTCGGTGACAGGGGGCGCAGATACGCAGTATTTT
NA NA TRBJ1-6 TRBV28 CASSLPQGTGNSPLHF TGTGCCAGCAGTTTACCCCAGGGAACGGGGAATTCACCCCTCCACTTT
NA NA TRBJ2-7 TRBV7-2 CASSFQRFAYEQYF TGTGCCAGCAGCTTCCAGAGATTCGCCTACGAGCAGTACTTC
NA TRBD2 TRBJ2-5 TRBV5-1 CASSGGGAGETQYF TGCGCCAGCAGTGGCGGGGGGGCTGGAGAGACCCAGTACTTC
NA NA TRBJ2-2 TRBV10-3 CAIATPTNTGELFF TGTGCCATCGCGACACCGACGAACACCGGGGAGCTGTTTTTT
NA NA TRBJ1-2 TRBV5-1 CASSLVARHGYTF TGCGCCAGCAGCTTGGTGGCCAGGCATGGCTACACCTTC
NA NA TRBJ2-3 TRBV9 CASSVGSLVGTDTQYF TGTGCCAGCAGCGTAGGCAGTCTAGTAGGCACAGATACGCAGTATTTT
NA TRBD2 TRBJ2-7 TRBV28 CASTSGTSGTYEQYF TGTGCCAGCACCTCCGGGACTAGCGGGACCTACGAGCAGTACTTC
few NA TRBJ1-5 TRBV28 CASSPIQGHQPQHF TGTGCCAGCAGTCCCATCCAGGGACATCAGCCCCAGCATTTT
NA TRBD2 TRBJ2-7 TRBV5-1 CASSLGEAGTYEQYF TGCGCCAGCAGCTTGGGGGAAGCGGGAACCTACGAGCAGTACTTC
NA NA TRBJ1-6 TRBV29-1 CSALDSYNSPLHF TGCAGCGCCTTGGACAGTTATAATTCACCCCTCCACTTT
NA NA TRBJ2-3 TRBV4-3 CASSQSPTRRMVGTDTQYF TGCGCCAGCAGCCAATCGCCGACGAGGCGTATGGTGGGCACAGATACGCAGTATTTT
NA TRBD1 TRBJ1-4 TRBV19 CASSQTGGAEKLFF TGTGCCAGTAGCCAAACAGGGGGCGCAGAAAAACTGTTTTTT
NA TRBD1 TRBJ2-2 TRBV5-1 CASSLRTGSAGELFF TGCGCCAGCAGCTTGAGGACAGGGTCCGCCGGGGAGCTGTTTTTT
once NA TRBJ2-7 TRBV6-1 CASSEFWGTPSYEQYF TGTGCCAGCAGTGAATTCTGGGGAACCCCCTCCTACGAGCAGTACTTC
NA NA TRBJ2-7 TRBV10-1 CASAQGKAYEQYF TGCGCCAGTGCCCAAGGTAAAGCCTACGAGCAGTACTTC